One T cell receptor beta chain is described in this entry. This clone was counted once. The antigen it binds to is not known. Per-base qualities were not stored, and no clone one base away is much larger. The source of the sample is a study of T cell responses to AZD1222 COVID-19 vaccine (TCRdb year 2021). Regarding the complete study: TCR sequencing was performed for about 250 trial participants, of whom about 210 were given two doses of AZD1222 and around 25 were given two doses of MenACWY control vaccine. Trial participants were enrolled into age subgroups of 18-55, 56-69 and 70-plus years, which contained about 160, 30 and 59 TCR-sequenced participants, respectively.

For this chain, trimming is 6 bases at the V end and 5 bases at the J end, and the number of junction bases without a gene match is 4. Via the germline V gene (reference sequence), CDR1 is LNHDA and CDR2 SQIVND. The CDR3, from cysteine to phenylalanine, totals 13 residues. The kept DNA is CDR3 alone, 39 bases in frame from the first base. Overall study results and their limits: Epitopes outside the regions mutated in the B.1.351 and B.1.1.7 variants were reportedly recognized by nearly half of the unique spike-specific TCRs. After two AZD1222 doses, spike-specific TCR breadth and depth were significantly higher than at day 0 and than in MenACWY recipients. The vaccine-associated CD4 TCRs covered the entire spike protein, and the dominant responses fell in regions 160-218 and 743-854. The 56-69-year group was small, and its depth increase did not reach significance, likely because of low power. Because no day 14 peak-response samples were available, the repertoires could be characterized only after the peak T cell response. Only 5 to 7 AZD1222 recipients were SARS-CoV-2 seropositive at baseline, limiting conclusions about previously exposed vaccinees. Participants were mostly white British and included more females than males, and it was suggested by the authors that clonal diversity may have been underestimated.

What this sample's time point label stands for: about 28 days (+/-7) after the second vaccine dose. AZD1222 recipients given second doses at about 4 weeks or at about 12 weeks were pooled, since spike-specific TCR depth and breadth were not found to differ between the two schedules. The vaccinee samples were drawn from two UK trials, COV001 and COV002, one of which was a single-blind randomized controlled phase 2/3 trial testing AZD1222 (ChAdOx1 nCoV-19) in healthy adults. For TCRbeta chain sequencing, PBMC samples from trial participants were taken at day 0 and at day 28 after the second dose. The CDR3 regions of human TCRbeta chains were analyzed by immunosequencing. The authors' analysis ran thus. Repertoire TCRs were checked for matches against a reference library of SARS-CoV-2-specific TCRs that had been generated using the MIRA antigen-specificity platform. Breadth meant the fraction of unique TCRs that were SARS-CoV-2-associated, whereas depth meant the fraction of total T cells that were SARS-CoV-2-associated. Using the MIRA data, every spike-specific TCR was mapped to the spike region that the TCR reacted to and assigned to either a CD4 or a CD8 class. Log10-transformed breadth and depth values were compared by one-way ANOVA with Sidak's multiple comparisons tests. As stored in TCRdb, this immuneACCESS dataset retains in-frame rearrangements with V and J assigned. A fraction of the clones does not appear; measured against another copy, unresolved V genes explain less than half of the discrepancy, and the remainder lacks a known reason. V, J and clone size reflect that table, while D and trimming were determined from the DNA. This sample comprises some 98,000 clones, around 84% of them detected only once. Clones ranked in the top ten supply about 14% of the sample.

The chain couples TRBV19 to TRBJ1-5, and TRBD1 matches 7 of the central bases. The clonotype comes from an adult who received the AZD1222 COVID-19 vaccine. Sequenced material: peripheral blood, taken 28 days after the second AZD1222 dose. The CDR3 is CASSRQGDQPQHF. At the DNA level, the sequence is TGTGCCAGTAGCCGACAGGGCGATCAGCCCCAGCATTTT.